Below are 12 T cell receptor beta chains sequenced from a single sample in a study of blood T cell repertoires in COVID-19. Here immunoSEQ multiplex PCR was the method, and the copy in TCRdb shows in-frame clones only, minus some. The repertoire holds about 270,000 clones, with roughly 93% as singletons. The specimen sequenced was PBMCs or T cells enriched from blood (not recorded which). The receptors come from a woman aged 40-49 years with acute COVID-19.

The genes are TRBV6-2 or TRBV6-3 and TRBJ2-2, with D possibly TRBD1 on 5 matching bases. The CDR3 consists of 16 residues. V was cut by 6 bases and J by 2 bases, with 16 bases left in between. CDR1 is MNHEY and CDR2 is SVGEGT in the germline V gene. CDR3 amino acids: CASSQLQGSNTGELFF. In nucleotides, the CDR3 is TGTGCCAGCAGCCAACTTCAGGGTTCTAACACCGGGGAGCTGTTTTTT.

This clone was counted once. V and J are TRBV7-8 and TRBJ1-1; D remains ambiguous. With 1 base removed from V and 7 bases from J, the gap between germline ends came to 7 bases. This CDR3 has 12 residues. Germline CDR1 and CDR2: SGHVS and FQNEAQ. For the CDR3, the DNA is TGTGCCAGCAGCTTAGAGGAGGATGAAGCTTTCTTT. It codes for CASSLEEDEAFF.

Here the CDR3 DNA reads TGTGCCAGCAGACCGGGACAGTCGAACACCGGGGAGCTGTTTTTT. Protein product: CASRPGQSNTGELFF. The chain employs TRBV6-5 and TRBJ2-2, with 7 bases identical to TRBD1. V shed 6 bases, J shed 0 bases, and the junction held 4 bases outside the gene matches. The CDR3 length is 15 residues. Germline CDR1 MNHEY, CDR2 SVGAGI.

The CDR3 region has the DNA TGTGCCAGCAGCTTATTTTTGGGGCAGGGCTACGAGCAGTACTTC. Residues: CASSLFLGQGYEQYF. The chain carries TRBV7-2 and TRBJ2-7, with D possibly TRBD1 on 5 matching bases. Germline CDR1 SGHTA, CDR2 FQGNSA. Trimming stripped 2 bases from V and 3 bases from J, with 14 bases between. This CDR3 comprises 15 residues.

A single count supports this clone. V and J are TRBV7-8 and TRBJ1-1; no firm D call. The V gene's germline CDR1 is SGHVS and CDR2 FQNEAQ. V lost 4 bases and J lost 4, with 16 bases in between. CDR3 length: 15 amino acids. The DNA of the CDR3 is TGTGCCAGCAGCTCCGACCGCCTAGAACGCACTGAAGCTTTCTTT. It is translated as CASSSDRLERTEAFF.

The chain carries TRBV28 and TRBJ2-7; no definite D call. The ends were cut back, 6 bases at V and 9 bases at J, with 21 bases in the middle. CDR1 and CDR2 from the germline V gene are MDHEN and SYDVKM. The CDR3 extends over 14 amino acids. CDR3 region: CASRFVGYVSRQYF. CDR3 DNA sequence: TGTGCCAGCAGGTTTGTCGGGTACGTTAGTCGGCAGTACTTC.

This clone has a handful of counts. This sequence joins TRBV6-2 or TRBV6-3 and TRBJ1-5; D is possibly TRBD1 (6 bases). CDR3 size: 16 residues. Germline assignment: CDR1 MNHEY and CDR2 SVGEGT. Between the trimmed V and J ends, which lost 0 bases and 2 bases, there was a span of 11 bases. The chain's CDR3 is CASSYSARGGNQPQHF. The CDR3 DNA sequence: TGTGCCAGCAGTTACTCAGCCAGGGGTGGCAATCAGCCCCAGCATTTT.

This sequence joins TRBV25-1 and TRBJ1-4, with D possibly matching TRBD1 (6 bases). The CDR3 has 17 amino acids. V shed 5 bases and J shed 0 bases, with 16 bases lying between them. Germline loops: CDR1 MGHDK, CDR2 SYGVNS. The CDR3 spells CASSSGPSGATNEKLFF. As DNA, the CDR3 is TGTGCCAGCAGTTCGGGCCCTTCAGGGGCAACTAATGAAAAACTGTTTTTT.

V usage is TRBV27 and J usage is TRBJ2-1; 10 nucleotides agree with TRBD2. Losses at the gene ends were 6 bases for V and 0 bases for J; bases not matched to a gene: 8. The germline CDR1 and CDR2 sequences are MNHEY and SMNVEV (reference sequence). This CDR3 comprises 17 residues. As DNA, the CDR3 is TGTGCCAGCAGCTCTCTAGCGGGGGAGCACTCCTACAATGAGCAGTTCTTC. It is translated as CASSSLAGEHSYNEQFF.

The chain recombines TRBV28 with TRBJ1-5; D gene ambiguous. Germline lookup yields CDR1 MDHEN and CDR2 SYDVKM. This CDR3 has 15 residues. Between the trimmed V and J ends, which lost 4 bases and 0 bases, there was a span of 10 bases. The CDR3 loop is CASSSTPNSNQPQHF. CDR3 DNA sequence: TGTGCCAGCAGTTCTACCCCAAATAGCAATCAGCCCCAGCATTTT.

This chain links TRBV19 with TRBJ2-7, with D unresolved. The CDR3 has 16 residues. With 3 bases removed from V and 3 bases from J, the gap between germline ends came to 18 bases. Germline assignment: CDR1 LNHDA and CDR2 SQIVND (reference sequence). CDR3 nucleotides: TGTGCCAGTAGTATGTCTTCGAGAGGAAGAAACTACGAGCAGTACTTC. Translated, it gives CASSMSSRGRNYEQYF.

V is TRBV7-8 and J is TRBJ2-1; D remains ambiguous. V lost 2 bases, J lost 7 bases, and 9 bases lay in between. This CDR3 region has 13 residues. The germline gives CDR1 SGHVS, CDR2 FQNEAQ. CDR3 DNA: TGTGCCAGCAGCTTAAACTTCCGTAATGAGCAGTTCTTC. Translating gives CASSLNFRNEQFF.